This is a list of T cell receptor beta chains from one sample in a study of blood T cell repertoires in COVID-19. Using immunoSEQ multiplex PCR, the repertoire was profiled, and TCRdb retains in-frame clones only, with some absent. Among some 85,000 clones, roughly 74% were seen once, and the ten largest hold 6.3%. Material: peripheral blood. The receptor set was obtained from a man in his sixties or seventies with COVID-19, enrolled during active disease. The CDR3 runs from the conserved cysteine through the conserved F or W. Each record gives: V gene, D gene, J gene, clone size, CDR3 DNA, CDR3 protein. The D gene is left open where the match is weak. The size entry is marked missing in some rows and otherwise reads once, few, many or a size class.

>TRBV19|.|TRBJ2-1|.
TGTGCCAGTAGTATCGCGATAGAGCAGTTCTTC
CASSIAIEQFF
>TRBV6-2/TRBV6-3|.|TRBJ1-4|.
TGTGCCAGCAGCCACCCGGGGGGCGCGAAAGAAAAACTGTTTTTT
CASSHPGGAKEKLFF
>TRBV5-1|TRBD1|TRBJ1-1|.
TGCGCCAGCAGCTCCGGACAGGTTAGCACTGAAGCTTTCTTT
CASSSGQVSTEAFF
>TRBV11-3|.|TRBJ2-5|.
TGTGCCAGCAGCTTATCTGAGACCCAGTACTTC
CASSLSETQYF
>TRBV7-6|.|TRBJ2-4|.
TGTGCCAGCAGCTTAATTCAGGGTACGGACATTCAGTACTTC
CASSLIQGTDIQYF
>TRBV6-5|TRBD1|TRBJ2-7|.
TGTGCCAGCAGTTCATCCGGGACAGCGACCTACGAGCAGTACTTC
CASSSSGTATYEQYF
>TRBV6-6|.|TRBJ2-7|.
TGTGCCAGCAGTTACTCGACACCCAGCTCCTACGAGCAGTACTTC
CASSYSTPSSYEQYF
>TRBV4-2|.|TRBJ1-1|.
TGTGCCAGCAGCCAATTAGAGAATCAGAACACTGAAGCTTTCTTT
CASSQLENQNTEAFF
>TRBV30|TRBD2|TRBJ2-7|.
TGTGCCTGGAGTGTACTGGGACTAGAAAACGAGCAGTACTTC
CAWSVLGLENEQYF
>TRBV18|TRBD1|TRBJ1-2|.
TGTGCCAGCTCATCCCCGACAGGGGCGGGGTATGGCTACACCTTC
CASSSPTGAGYGYTF
>TRBV5-1|.|TRBJ2-5|.
TGCGCCAGCAGAGGGGGAAGTGGGGGCAGAACTCAAGAGACCCAGTACTTC
CASRGGSGGRTQETQYF
>TRBV6-1|TRBD2|TRBJ2-3|few
TGTGCCAGCAGTGAAGCTAGCGGGGGGGCCGTAGATACGCAGTATTTT
CASSEASGGAVDTQYF
>TRBV6-5|.|TRBJ1-2|few
TGTGCCAGCAGACAGGGAATTGACTATGGCTACACCTTC
CASRQGIDYGYTF
>TRBV6-2/TRBV6-3|TRBD1|TRBJ1-2|.
TGTGCCAGCAGTTACCCAGGACAGGGGGAATATGGCTACACCTTC
CASSYPGQGEYGYTF
>TRBV3-1/TRBV3-2|.|TRBJ1-1|.
TGTGCCAGCAGCCAGGGCAGAGGGTTGGACACTGAAGCTTTCTTT
CASSQGRGLDTEAFF
>TRBV11-2|TRBD1|TRBJ1-2|.
TGTGCCAGCAGCTCGACTACAGGGGTCGATGGCTACACCTTC
CASSSTTGVDGYTF
>TRBV7-2|.|TRBJ1-2|once
TGTGCCAGCAGCTTAGTCGGAGCTAACTATGGCTACACCTTC
CASSLVGANYGYTF
>TRBV9|.|TRBJ2-1|once
TGTGCCAGCAGCGGCACGAGCAGGAACAATGAGCAGTTCTTC
CASSGTSRNNEQFF
>TRBV5-1|.|TRBJ1-1|.
TGCGCCAGCAGCGACGACAGGCAAGCTTTCTTT
CASSDDRQAFF
>TRBV5-1|TRBD1|TRBJ1-2|.
TGCGCCAGCAGCTTGCGACAGGGAGGAGGCTATGGCTACACCTTC
CASSLRQGGGYGYTF
>TRBV5-6|TRBD1|TRBJ2-2|.
TGTGCCAGCAGCTCCTTCCGGGACAGGGGGCTCCCGGGAGCCGGGGAGCTGTTTTTT
CASSSFRDRGLPGAGELFF
>TRBV7-2|TRBD2|TRBJ2-7|.
TGTGCCAGCAGCTTAGGTGGGACTAGGGTCTACGAGCAGTACTTC
CASSLGGTRVYEQYF
>TRBV6-5|TRBD1|TRBJ2-7|.
TGTGCCAGCAGTTACTCGGGGACAGCCTCCTACGAGCAGTACTTC
CASSYSGTASYEQYF
>TRBV11-1|TRBD2|TRBJ2-7|.
TGTGCCAGCAGCCCGAGGCGGGGGGCGCGGGAGCAGTACTTC
CASSPRRGAREQYF
>TRBV27|TRBD1|TRBJ1-2|.
TGTGCCAGCAGTCCACAGTCCTCAGGGGGAAGAGGCTACACCTTC
CASSPQSSGGRGYTF
>TRBV19|TRBD2|TRBJ2-1|.
TGTGCCAGTAGTACCCCCGGGACTAGCGGGAGCAATGAGCAGTTCTTC
CASSTPGTSGSNEQFF
>TRBV25-1|TRBD2|TRBJ2-4|few
TGTGCCAGCTCGGGACTAGCGGAGGGAAAAGTAGCCAAAAACATTCAGTACTTC
CASSGLAEGKVAKNIQYF
>TRBV19|.|TRBJ2-3|once
TGTGCCACCCTTCCGAGCTTTGCTAGCACAGATACGCAGTATTTT
CATLPSFASTDTQYF
>TRBV27|TRBD2|TRBJ2-1|.
TGTGCCAGCAGTTTATCGAGTAGCGGGAGGAGGCATGAGCAGTTCTTC
CASSLSSSGRRHEQFF
>TRBV18|TRBD2|TRBJ2-3|.
TGTGCCAGCTCACCACGAGGTTTCCGACTAGCGGGGACAGATACGCAGTATTTT
CASSPRGFRLAGTDTQYF
>TRBV6-5|.|TRBJ1-1|.
TGTGCCAGCAAAATGGGGCTGAACACTGAAGCTTTCTTT
CASKMGLNTEAFF
>TRBV27|.|TRBJ2-1|.
TGTGCCAGCAAAAAATCGGACAACTCCTACAATGAGCAGTTCTTC
CASKKSDNSYNEQFF
>TRBV27|.|TRBJ1-3|.
TGTGCCAGCAGTTTAGACTACCTAAGGAGAAACACCATATATTTT
CASSLDYLRRNTIYF
>TRBV28|TRBD2|TRBJ2-3|.
TGTGCCAGCAGTTCCGGGGGGACTAGCGGGAGCACAGATACGCAGTATTTT
CASSSGGTSGSTDTQYF
>TRBV7-3|.|TRBJ2-7|few
TGTGCCAGCAGCTTAAATCAGGGCGAGCAGTACTTC
CASSLNQGEQYF
>TRBV7-9|TRBD1|TRBJ2-3|few
TGTGCCAGCAGCATCGGACAGGGCTCTGATACGCAGTATTTT
CASSIGQGSDTQYF
>TRBV5-4|TRBD1|TRBJ1-2|.
TGTGCCAGCAGCAGGGGACAGGGCTCTGTGAGGGGTTCTGGCTACACCTTC
CASSRGQGSVRGSGYTF
>TRBV11-2|.|TRBJ2-7|.
TGTGCCAGCAGCTTAAGCGACGGCTCCTACGAGCAGTACTTC
CASSLSDGSYEQYF
>TRBV12-3/TRBV12-4|.|TRBJ2-7|.
TGTGCCAGCAGTTTTGTCACCTACGAGCAGTACTTC
CASSFVTYEQYF
>TRBV6-5|TRBD2|TRBJ2-1|.
TGTGCCAGCAGTTACTCGATTCTAGCGGGGGGAGAGCAGTTCTTC
CASSYSILAGGEQFF
>TRBV5-5|TRBD1|TRBJ1-2|once
TGTGCCAGCAGCTTGTGGACAGGCCCGCTTGGCTACACCTTC
CASSLWTGPLGYTF
>TRBV2|.|TRBJ1-2|.
TGTGCCAGCAGGGAGGGGGAGGGATTCGGCTATGGCTACACCTTC
CASREGEGFGYGYTF
>TRBV10-1|.|TRBJ1-2|few
TGCGCCAGCAGTGCTACAGTAAACTATGGCTACACCTTC
CASSATVNYGYTF
>TRBV7-2|TRBD2|TRBJ2-7|.
TGTGCCAGCAGCTGGGACGGGACTAGTGCTTCCTACGAGCAGTACTTC
CASSWDGTSASYEQYF
>TRBV4-3|TRBD2|TRBJ2-1|.
TGCGCCAGCTCCGGGACTAGCGAGCCCAGAGGCTCCTACAATGAGCAGTTCTTC
CASSGTSEPRGSYNEQFF
>TRBV28|TRBD2|TRBJ2-1|few
TGTGCCAGCAGTAGCGGGAGGTCCTACAATGAGCAGTTCTTC
CASSSGRSYNEQFF
>TRBV6-2/TRBV6-3|.|TRBJ1-2|.
TGTGCCAGCAGTTCACAGGAATTCGAGGGCTACACCTTC
CASSSQEFEGYTF
>TRBV29-1|TRBD1|TRBJ1-1|.
TGCAGCGTAGTGACAGGGAGGACTGAAGCTTTCTTT
CSVVTGRTEAFF
>TRBV27|TRBD1|TRBJ2-7|.
TGTGCCAGCAGTCTAGACAGGGCCTATTCCTACGAGCAGTACTTC
CASSLDRAYSYEQYF
>TRBV5-6|TRBD2|TRBJ2-7|.
TGTGCCAGCAGCCTCCTAGCGGGAGCGAGGTCCTACGAGCAGTACTTC
CASSLLAGARSYEQYF
>TRBV7-9|TRBD2|TRBJ2-7|.
TGTGCCAGCAGCTTAGAGGGACTAGTCTACGAGCAGTACTTC
CASSLEGLVYEQYF
>TRBV7-9|TRBD2|TRBJ2-7|once
TGTGCCAGCAGCGGGCTAGCGGAGTCCTACGAGCAGTACTTC
CASSGLAESYEQYF
>TRBV10-2|.|TRBJ1-1|few
TGCGCCAGCAGACCCGGACGGCCGAGGGCCACTGAAGCTTTCTTT
CASRPGRPRATEAFF